This is a list of T cell receptor beta chains from one sample in a study of STAT3 mutations in large granular lymphocyte leukemia. Clones were read by immunoSEQ multiplex PCR, and TCRdb kept only the in-frame ones, dropping some. Of 30,000 to 35,000 clones listed, 65% to 80% are singletons. Sequenced: peripheral blood mononuclear cells. These receptors were obtained from a woman aged 45-60 years with T-cell large granular lymphocyte leukemia. Some clones in this sample may be carry-over from other donors' samples. Each CDR3 is given with its conserved first and last residue. The D gene is left open where the match is weak. A clone size is listed for some rows: how often the clone was seen (once, few, many), or a class if it is expanded.

d_call,cdr3_length,j_call,v_call,clone_size,cdr3_aa,cdr3_nt
TRBD2,15,TRBJ2-1,TRBV5-1,once,CASSLFAGGYNEQFF,TGCGCCAGCAGCTTGTTCGCGGGAGGCTACAATGAGCAGTTCTTC
.,13,TRBJ2-3,TRBV5-1,.,CATTDLVGDTQYF,TGCGCCACCACGGACTTAGTCGGAGATACGCAGTATTTT
.,14,TRBJ1-1,TRBV6-6,.,CASKKGNSLTEAFF,TGTGCCAGCAAAAAGGGGAATTCGTTGACTGAAGCTTTCTTT
.,16,TRBJ2-2,TRBV5-1,.,CASSLVAGPNTGELFF,TGCGCCAGCAGCTTGGTCGCGGGGCCGAACACCGGGGAGCTGTTTTTT
.,14,TRBJ1-1,TRBV5-1,.,CASSGMGQNTEAFF,TGCGCCAGCAGCGGGATGGGACAGAACACTGAAGCTTTCTTT
TRBD2,14,TRBJ2-5,TRBV12-5,.,CASGPGLAAETQYF,TGTGCTAGTGGTCCCGGACTAGCGGCAGAGACCCAGTACTTC
.,14,TRBJ1-1,TRBV28,.,CASSAPTWNTEAFF,TGTGCCAGCAGTGCCCCGACCTGGAACACTGAAGCTTTCTTT
TRBD1,13,TRBJ1-2,TRBV30,medium-sized,CAWNIGGVGGYTF,TGTGCCTGGAATATAGGGGGCGTTGGTGGCTACACCTTC
.,15,TRBJ1-2,TRBV27,.,CASSTRHYRRDGYTF,TGTGCCAGCAGTACGCGGCATTACCGGAGGGATGGCTACACCTTC
.,15,TRBJ2-4,TRBV27,.,CAARATGARENIQYF,TGTGCCGCGAGGGCGACAGGAGCCAGGGAAAACATTCAGTACTTC
.,14,TRBJ1-5,TRBV9,.,CASSASPSNQPQHF,TGTGCCAGCAGCGCGTCCCCAAGCAATCAGCCCCAGCATTTT